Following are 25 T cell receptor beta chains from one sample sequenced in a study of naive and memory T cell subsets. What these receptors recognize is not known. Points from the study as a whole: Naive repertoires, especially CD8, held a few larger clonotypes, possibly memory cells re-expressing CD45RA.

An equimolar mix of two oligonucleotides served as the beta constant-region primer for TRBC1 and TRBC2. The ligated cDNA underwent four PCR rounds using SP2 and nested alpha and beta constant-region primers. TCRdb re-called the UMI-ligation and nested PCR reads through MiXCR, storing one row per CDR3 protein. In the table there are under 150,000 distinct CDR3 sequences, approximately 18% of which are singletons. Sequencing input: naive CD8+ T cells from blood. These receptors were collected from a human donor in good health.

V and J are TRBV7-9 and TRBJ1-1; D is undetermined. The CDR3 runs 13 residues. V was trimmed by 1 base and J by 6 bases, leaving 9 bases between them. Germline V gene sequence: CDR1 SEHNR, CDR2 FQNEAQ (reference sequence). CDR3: CASSLEDSPEAFF. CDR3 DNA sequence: TGTGCCAGCAGCTTAGAGGATAGCCCTGAAGCTTTCTTT.

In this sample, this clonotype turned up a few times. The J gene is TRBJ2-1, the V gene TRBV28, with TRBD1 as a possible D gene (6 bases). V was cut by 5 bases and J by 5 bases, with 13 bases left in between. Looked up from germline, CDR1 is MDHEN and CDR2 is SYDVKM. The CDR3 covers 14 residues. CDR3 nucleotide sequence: TGTGCCAGCAGTCCTGGGACAAACCACAATGAGCAGTTCTTC. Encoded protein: CASSPGTNHNEQFF. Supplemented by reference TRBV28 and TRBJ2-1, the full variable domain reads DVKVTQSSRYLVKRTGEKVFLECVQDMDHENMFWYRQDPGLGLRLIYFSYDVKMKEKGDIPEGYSVSREKKERFSLILESASTNQTSMYLCASSPGTNHNEQFFGPGTRLTVL.

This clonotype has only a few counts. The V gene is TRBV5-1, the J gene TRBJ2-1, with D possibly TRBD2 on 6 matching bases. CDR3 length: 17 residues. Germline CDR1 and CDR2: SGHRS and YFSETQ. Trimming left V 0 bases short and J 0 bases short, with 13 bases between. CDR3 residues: CASSLDPGLSSYNEQFF. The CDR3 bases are TGCGCCAGCAGCTTGGATCCGGGACTGAGCTCCTACAATGAGCAGTTCTTC.

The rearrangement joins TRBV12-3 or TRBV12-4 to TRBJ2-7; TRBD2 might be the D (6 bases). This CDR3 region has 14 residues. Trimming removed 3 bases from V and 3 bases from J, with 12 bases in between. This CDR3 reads CASSFLWGVYEQYF. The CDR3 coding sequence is TGTGCCAGCAGTTTTCTTTGGGGGGTCTACGAGCAGTACTTC.

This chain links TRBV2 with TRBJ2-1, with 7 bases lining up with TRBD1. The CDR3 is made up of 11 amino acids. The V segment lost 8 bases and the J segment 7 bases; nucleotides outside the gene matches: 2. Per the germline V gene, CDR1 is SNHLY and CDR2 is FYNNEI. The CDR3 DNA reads TGTGCCAGCGAGGGGGCTAATGAGCAGTTCTTC. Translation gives CASEGANEQFF. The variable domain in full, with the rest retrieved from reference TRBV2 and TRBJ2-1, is EPEVTQTPSHQVTQMGQEVILRCVPISNHLYFYWYRQILGQKVEFLVSFYNNEISEKSEIFDDQFSVERPDGSNFTLKIRSTKLEDSAMYFCASEGANEQFFGPGTRLTVL.

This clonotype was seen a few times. Here the CDR3 reads CASSYSTSGQGDYEQYF. Here the CDR3 DNA reads TGTGCCAGCAGTTACTCGACCTCGGGACAGGGCGACTACGAGCAGTACTTC. The chain recombines TRBV6-5 with TRBJ2-7; 9 bases are a match to TRBD1. J gave up 3 bases and V 0 bases, and 9 bases lay outside the gene matches. Germline V CDR1 and CDR2: MNHEY, SVGAGI. The CDR3 consists of 17 residues.

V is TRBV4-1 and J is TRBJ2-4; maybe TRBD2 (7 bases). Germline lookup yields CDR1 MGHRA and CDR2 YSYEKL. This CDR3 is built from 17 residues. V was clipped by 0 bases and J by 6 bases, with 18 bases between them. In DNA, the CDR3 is TGCGCCAGCAGCCAAGAGAACACGGGGGGCGTCCTAAACATTCAGTACTTC. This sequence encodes CASSQENTGGVLNIQYF.

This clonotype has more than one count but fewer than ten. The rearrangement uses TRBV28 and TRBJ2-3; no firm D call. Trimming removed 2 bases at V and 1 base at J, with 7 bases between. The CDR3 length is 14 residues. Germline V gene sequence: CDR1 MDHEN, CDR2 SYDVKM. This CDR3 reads CASSLIRGTDTQYF. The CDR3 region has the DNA TGTGCCAGCAGTTTAATTCGGGGCACAGATACGCAGTATTTT.

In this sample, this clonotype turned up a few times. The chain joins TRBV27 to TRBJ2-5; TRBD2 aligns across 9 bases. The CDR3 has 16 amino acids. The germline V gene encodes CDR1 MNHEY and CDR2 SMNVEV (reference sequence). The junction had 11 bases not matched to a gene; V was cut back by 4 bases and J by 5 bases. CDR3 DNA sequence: TGTGCCAGCAGTTCCGGGACTAGCCCGGGACTGGAGACCCAGTACTTC. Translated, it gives CASSSGTSPGLETQYF.

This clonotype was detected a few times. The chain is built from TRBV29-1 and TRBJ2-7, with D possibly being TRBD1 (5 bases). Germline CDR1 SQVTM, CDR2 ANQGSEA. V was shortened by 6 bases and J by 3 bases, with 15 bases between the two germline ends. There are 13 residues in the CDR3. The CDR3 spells CSVYDRESYEQYF. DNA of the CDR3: TGCAGCGTCTACGACAGAGAGAGCTACGAGCAGTACTTC.

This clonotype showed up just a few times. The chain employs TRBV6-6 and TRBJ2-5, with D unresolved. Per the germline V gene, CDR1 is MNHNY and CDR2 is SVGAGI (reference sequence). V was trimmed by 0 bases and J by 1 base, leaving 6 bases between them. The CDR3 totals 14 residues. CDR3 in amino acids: CASSYSISQETQYF. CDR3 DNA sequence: TGTGCCAGCAGTTACTCGATATCCCAAGAGACCCAGTACTTC.

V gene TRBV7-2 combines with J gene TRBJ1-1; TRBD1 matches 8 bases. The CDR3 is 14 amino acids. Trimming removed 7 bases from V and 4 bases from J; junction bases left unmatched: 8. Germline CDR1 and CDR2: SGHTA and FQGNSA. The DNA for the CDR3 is TGTGCCAGCACATCGCCAGGGGGCGCCACTGAAGCTTTCTTT. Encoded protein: CASTSPGGATEAFF.

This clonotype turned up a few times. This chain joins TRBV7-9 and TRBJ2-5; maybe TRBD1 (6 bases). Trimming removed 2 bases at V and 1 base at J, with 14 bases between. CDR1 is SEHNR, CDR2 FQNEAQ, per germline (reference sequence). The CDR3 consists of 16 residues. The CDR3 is CASSLLSGQIQETQYF. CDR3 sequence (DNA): TGTGCCAGCAGCTTACTGTCCGGACAGATCCAAGAGACCCAGTACTTC.

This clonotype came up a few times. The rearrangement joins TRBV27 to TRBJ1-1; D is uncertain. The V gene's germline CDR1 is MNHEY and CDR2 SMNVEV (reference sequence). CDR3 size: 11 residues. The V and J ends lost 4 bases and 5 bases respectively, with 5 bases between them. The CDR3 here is CASSSFTEAFF. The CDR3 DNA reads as TGTGCCAGCAGTTCGTTTACTGAAGCTTTCTTT.

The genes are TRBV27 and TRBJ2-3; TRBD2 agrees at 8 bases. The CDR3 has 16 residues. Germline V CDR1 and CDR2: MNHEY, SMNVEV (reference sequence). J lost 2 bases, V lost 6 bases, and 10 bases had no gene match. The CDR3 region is CASRTLAGGFTDTQYF. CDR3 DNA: TGTGCCAGCAGAACCCTAGCGGGCGGGTTCACAGATACGCAGTATTTT.

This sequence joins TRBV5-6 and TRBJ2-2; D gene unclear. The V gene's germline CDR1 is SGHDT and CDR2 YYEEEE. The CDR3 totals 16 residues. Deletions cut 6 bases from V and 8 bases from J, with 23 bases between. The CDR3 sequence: CASTSNRFQGQGELFF. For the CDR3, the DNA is TGTGCCAGCACCTCAAACCGCTTCCAAGGGCAAGGGGAGCTGTTTTTT.

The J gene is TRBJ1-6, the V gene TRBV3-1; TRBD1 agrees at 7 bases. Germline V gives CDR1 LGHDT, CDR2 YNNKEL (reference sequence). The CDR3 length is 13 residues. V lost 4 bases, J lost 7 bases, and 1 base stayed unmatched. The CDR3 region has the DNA TGTGCCAGCAGCCTGACAGGGAATTCACCCCTCCACTTT. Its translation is CASSLTGNSPLHF.

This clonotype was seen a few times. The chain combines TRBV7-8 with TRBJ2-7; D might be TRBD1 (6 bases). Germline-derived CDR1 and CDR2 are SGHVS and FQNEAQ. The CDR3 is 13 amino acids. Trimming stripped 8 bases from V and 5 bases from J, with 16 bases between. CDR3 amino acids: CASATGTTDEQYF. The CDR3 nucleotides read TGTGCCAGCGCAACCGGGACAACGGACGAGCAGTACTTC.

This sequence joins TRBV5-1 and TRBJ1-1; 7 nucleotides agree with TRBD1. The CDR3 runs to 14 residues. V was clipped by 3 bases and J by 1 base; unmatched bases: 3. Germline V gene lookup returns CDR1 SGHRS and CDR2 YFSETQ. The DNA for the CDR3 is TGCGCCAGCAGCTGGACAGGTGAGAACACTGAAGCTTTCTTT. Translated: CASSWTGENTEAFF.

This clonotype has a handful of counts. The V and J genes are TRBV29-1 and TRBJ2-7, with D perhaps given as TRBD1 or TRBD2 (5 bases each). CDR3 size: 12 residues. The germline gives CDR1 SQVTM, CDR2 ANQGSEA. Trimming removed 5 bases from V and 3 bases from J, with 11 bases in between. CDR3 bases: TGCAGCGTTCAGGGACGGTACTACGAGCAGTACTTC. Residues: CSVQGRYYEQYF.

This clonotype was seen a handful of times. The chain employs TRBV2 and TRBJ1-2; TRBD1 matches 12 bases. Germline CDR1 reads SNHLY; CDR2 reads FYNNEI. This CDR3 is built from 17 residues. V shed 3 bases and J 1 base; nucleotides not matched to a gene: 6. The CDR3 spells CASSDPGTGGGNYGYTF. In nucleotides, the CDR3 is TGTGCCAGCAGTGATCCCGGGACAGGGGGCGGTAACTATGGCTACACCTTC. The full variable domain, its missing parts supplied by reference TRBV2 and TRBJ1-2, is EPEVTQTPSHQVTQMGQEVILRCVPISNHLYFYWYRQILGQKVEFLVSFYNNEISEKSEIFDDQFSVERPDGSNFTLKIRSTKLEDSAMYFCASSDPGTGGGNYGYTFGSGTRLTVV.

Here the CDR3 DNA reads TGCGCCAGCAGCCTTGGGACTAGCGGGACGTTTTCCGGGGAGCTGTTTTTT. Translation: CASSLGTSGTFSGELFF. The chain uses TRBV4-3 and TRBJ2-2; TRBD2 matches 13 bases. CDR3 length equals 17 residues. CDR1 and CDR2 from the germline V gene are LGHNA and YSLEER. V lost 4 bases to trimming and J lost 6 bases; unmatched junction nucleotides: 8.

This CDR3 is CASSERGEGDPQHF. Written as DNA, the CDR3 is TGTGCCAGCAGTGAGAGGGGGGAAGGTGATCCCCAGCATTTT. The chain carries TRBV16 and TRBJ1-5; tentative D call: TRBD1 (6 bases). In germline, CDR1 is KGHSY, CDR2 FQNENV. Trimming stripped 6 bases from V and 10 bases from J, with 19 bases between. CDR3 length: 14 residues.

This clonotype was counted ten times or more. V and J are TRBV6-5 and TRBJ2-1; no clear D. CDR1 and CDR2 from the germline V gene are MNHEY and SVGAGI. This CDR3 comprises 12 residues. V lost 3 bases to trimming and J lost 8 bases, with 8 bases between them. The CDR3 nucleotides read TGTGCCAGCAGTTATATGAATGATGAGCAGTTCTTC. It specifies CASSYMNDEQFF.

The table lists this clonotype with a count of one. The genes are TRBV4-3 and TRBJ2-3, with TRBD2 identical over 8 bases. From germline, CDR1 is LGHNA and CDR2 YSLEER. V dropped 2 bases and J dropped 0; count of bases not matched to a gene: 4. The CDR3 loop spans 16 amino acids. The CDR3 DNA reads TGCGCCAGCAGCCAACGGTCTAGCGGGAGCACAGATACGCAGTATTTT. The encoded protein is CASSQRSSGSTDTQYF.